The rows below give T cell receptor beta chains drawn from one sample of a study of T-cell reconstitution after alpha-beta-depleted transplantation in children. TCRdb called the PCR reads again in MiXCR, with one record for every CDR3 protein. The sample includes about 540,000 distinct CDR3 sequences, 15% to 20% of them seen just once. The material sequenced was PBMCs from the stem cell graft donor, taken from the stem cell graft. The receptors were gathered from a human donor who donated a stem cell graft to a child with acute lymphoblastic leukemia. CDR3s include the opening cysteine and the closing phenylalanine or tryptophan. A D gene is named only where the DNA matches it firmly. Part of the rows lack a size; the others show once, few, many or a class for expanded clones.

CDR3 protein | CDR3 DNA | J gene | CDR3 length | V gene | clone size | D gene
CASSLQGGHYEQYF | TGTGCCAGCAGTTTACAAGGCGGCCACTACGAGCAGTACTTC | TRBJ2-7 | 14 | TRBV27 | few | NA
CASSPGSWEQYF | TGTGCCAGCAGCCCGGGCTCCTGGGAGCAGTACTTC | TRBJ2-7 | 12 | TRBV3-1 | NA | NA
CASSVGTGVSPLHF | TGTGCCAGCAGCGTAGGAACAGGGGTTTCACCCCTCCACTTT | TRBJ1-6 | 14 | TRBV9 | many | TRBD1
CASSDSGQWGTEAFF | TGTGCCAGCAGCGATTCGGGACAGTGGGGCACTGAAGCTTTCTTT | TRBJ1-1 | 15 | TRBV9 | few | TRBD1
CASSRGHQEKLFF | TGTGCCAGCAGCCGGGGACACCAAGAAAAACTGTTTTTT | TRBJ1-4 | 13 | TRBV7-8 | NA | NA
CASSSLDSEAFF | TGTGCCAGCAGCTCCTTAGACAGTGAAGCTTTCTTT | TRBJ1-1 | 12 | TRBV7-9 | NA | NA
CASSQKLWASGRITDTQYF | TGTGCCAGCAGCCAGAAACTCTGGGCCAGCGGGAGGATCACAGATACGCAGTATTTT | TRBJ2-3 | 19 | TRBV14 | NA | TRBD2
CSVTGPSGRLTGELFF | TGCAGCGTTACGGGACCTAGCGGGAGACTTACCGGGGAGCTGTTTTTT | TRBJ2-2 | 16 | TRBV29-1 | few | TRBD2
CASTQQHPGLAGYNEQFF | TGTGCCAGCACCCAGCAACACCCGGGACTAGCGGGATACAATGAGCAGTTCTTC | TRBJ2-1 | 18 | TRBV6-1 | NA | TRBD2
CSVDLRVSTDTQYF | TGCAGCGTGGACTTGCGGGTATCCACAGATACGCAGTATTTT | TRBJ2-3 | 14 | TRBV29-1 | many | NA
CARRWGQGGIRVNTEAFF | TGTGCCCGCAGGTGGGGGCAGGGTGGTATTCGGGTGAACACTGAAGCTTTCTTT | TRBJ1-1 | 18 | TRBV12-3/TRBV12-4 | NA | NA
CASSDQGGHTYEQFF | TGCGCCAGCAGTGACCAGGGGGGGCATACATATGAGCAGTTCTTC | TRBJ2-1 | 15 | TRBV10-2 | few | NA
CASSLSSGYGNTIYF | TGCGCCAGCAGCCTATCATCGGGTTACGGAAACACCATATATTTT | TRBJ1-3 | 15 | TRBV5-1 | few | NA
CASSNSKNIQYF | TGTGCCAGCAGTAATTCCAAAAACATTCAGTACTTC | TRBJ2-4 | 12 | TRBV6-6 | NA | NA
CASSLVQAYEQYF | TGTGCCAGCAGTTTAGTACAGGCCTACGAGCAGTACTTC | TRBJ2-7 | 13 | TRBV12-3/TRBV12-4 | NA | NA
CASSSTGSASGNTIYF | TGTGCCAGCTCATCAACCGGGAGCGCCTCTGGAAACACCATATATTTT | TRBJ1-3 | 16 | TRBV18 | few | NA
CAWSVLGGPSYNEQFF | TGTGCCTGGAGTGTACTGGGTGGTCCCTCCTACAATGAGCAGTTCTTC | TRBJ2-1 | 16 | TRBV30 | NA | NA
CSAGLWGWEQFF | TGCAGCGCTGGGCTGTGGGGATGGGAGCAGTTCTTC | TRBJ2-1 | 12 | TRBV29-1 | few | NA
CASSLADSDTEAFF | TGTGCCAGCAGTTTAGCGGACAGTGACACTGAAGCTTTCTTT | TRBJ1-1 | 14 | TRBV27 | NA | NA
CASSVAPSGRGNNEQFF | TGTGCCAGCAGCGTAGCTCCCAGCGGGAGGGGGAACAATGAGCAGTTCTTC | TRBJ2-1 | 17 | TRBV9 | NA | TRBD2
CASSLEVEETQYF | TGCGCCAGCAGCTTGGAGGTGGAAGAGACCCAGTACTTC | TRBJ2-5 | 13 | TRBV5-1 | NA | NA
CASSTAGEYGYTF | TGTGCCAGCAGCACCGCAGGGGAGTACGGCTACACCTTC | TRBJ1-2 | 13 | TRBV7-9 | NA | NA
CSVEDLGSGFTDTQYF | TGCAGCGTTGAAGATCTGGGTAGCGGGTTTACAGATACGCAGTATTTT | TRBJ2-3 | 16 | TRBV29-1 | NA | TRBD2